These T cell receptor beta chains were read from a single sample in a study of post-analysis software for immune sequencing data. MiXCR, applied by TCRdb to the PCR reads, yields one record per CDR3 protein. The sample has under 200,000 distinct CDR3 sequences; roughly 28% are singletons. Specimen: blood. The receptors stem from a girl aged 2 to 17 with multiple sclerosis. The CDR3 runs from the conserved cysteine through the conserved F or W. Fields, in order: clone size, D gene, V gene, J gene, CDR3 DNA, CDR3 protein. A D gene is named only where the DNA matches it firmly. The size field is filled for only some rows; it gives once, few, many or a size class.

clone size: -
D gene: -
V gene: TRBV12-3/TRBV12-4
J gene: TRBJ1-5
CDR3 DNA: TGTGCCAGCAGTTTACGGACGGCAAGCAATCAGCCCCAGCATTTT
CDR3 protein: CASSLRTASNQPQHF

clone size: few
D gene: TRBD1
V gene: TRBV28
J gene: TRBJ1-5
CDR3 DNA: TGTGCCAGCAGACTCGGACAGGGCCTAGGGCAGCCCCAGCATTTT
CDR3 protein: CASRLGQGLGQPQHF

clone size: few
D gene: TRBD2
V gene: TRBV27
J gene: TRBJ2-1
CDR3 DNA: TGTGCCAGCAGTTTCTTGGCGGGAGGGCCTATAGATGAGCAGTTCTTC
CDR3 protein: CASSFLAGGPIDEQFF

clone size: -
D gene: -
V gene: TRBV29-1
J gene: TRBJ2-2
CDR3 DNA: TGCAGCGTTAAGACAGCGCTTTCGGGGGAGCTGTTTTTT
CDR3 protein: CSVKTALSGELFF

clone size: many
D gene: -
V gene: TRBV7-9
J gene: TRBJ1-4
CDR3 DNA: TGTGCCAGCAGCCAAGGGACACCAGAGAGTGAAAAACTGTTTTTT
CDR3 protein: CASSQGTPESEKLFF

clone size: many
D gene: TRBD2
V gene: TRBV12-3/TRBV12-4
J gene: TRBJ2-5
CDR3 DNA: TGTGCCAGCAGTCCGGGACTAGCGGGAGTGGCAGAGACCCAGTACTTC
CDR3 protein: CASSPGLAGVAETQYF

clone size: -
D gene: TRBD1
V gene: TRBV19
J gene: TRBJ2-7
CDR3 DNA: TGTGCCAGTAGAGAATATTCGGGACAGGGAGTGGGCGAGCAGTACTTC
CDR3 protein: CASREYSGQGVGEQYF

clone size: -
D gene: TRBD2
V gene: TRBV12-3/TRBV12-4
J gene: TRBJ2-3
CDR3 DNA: TGTGCCAGCAGTTCCTACCCTAGCGGAAGCACAGATACGCAGTATTTT
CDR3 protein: CASSSYPSGSTDTQYF

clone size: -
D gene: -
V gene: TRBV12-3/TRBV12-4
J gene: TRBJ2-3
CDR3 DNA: TGTGCCGGCAGTACCGACAACACAGATGCGCAGTATTTT
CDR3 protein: CAGSTDNTDAQYF

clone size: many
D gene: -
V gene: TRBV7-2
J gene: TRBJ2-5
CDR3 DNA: TGTGCCAGCAGCTTAGCGCGGACTTGGCAAGAGACCCAGTACTTC
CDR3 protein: CASSLARTWQETQYF

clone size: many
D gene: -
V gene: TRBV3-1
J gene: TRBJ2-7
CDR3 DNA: TGTGCCAGCAGCCAAGACAGATCCGAGCAGTACTTC
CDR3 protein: CASSQDRSEQYF

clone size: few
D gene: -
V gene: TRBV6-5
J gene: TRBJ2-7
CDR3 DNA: TGTGCCAGCACCAACGCGGGCTACGAGCAGTACTTC
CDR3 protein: CASTNAGYEQYF

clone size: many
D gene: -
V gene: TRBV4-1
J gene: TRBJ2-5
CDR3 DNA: TGCGCCAGCAGCCAAGATTCTTGGGGGATGGGAGAGACCCAGTACTTC
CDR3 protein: CASSQDSWGMGETQYF

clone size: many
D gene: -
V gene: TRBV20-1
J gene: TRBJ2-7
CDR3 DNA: TGCAGTGCTAGAGAAGGCCCTTACGAGCAGTACTTC
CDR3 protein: CSAREGPYEQYF

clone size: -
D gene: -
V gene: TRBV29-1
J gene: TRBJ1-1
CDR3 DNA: TGCAGCGTCCTCCCGACGCGGCACGCTGAAGCTTTCTTT
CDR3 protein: CSVLPTRHAEAFF

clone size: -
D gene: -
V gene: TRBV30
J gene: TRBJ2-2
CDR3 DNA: TGTGCCTGGAGCCCGACGAACACCGGGGAGCTGTTTTTT
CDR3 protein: CAWSPTNTGELFF

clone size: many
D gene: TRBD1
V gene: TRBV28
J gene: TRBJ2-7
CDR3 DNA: TGTGCCAGCAATACACAGGGGGTGATATACGAGCAGTACTTC
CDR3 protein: CASNTQGVIYEQYF